The source of this TCR beta chain is a study of T cell repertoires in cytomegalovirus infection. Study context: CMV infection plus the matching HLA type was flagged by public TCR beta signatures.

Germline CDR1 and CDR2: SGHTA and FQGNSA. There are 17 residues in the CDR3. V was cut by 2 bases and J by 4 bases, with 17 bases left in between. Remarks on this clonotype: Antigen unknown.

From the reads, TCRdb called clonotypes with MiXCR, one entry per CDR3 protein. The data contain 700,000 to 850,000 distinct CDR3 sequences, approximately 30% of them singletons. The sequenced sample was cultured CD8+ T cells from PBMCs, obtained from culture after CMV antigen stimulation. The chain recombines TRBV7-2 with TRBJ2-2; D may correspond to TRBD1 or TRBD2 (6 bases each). This TCR derives from a human donor in good health (CMV status not recorded). Some clones in this sample may be carry-over from other donors' samples. CDR3 DNA sequence: TGTGCCAGCAGCTTAAGGCTCTCGGGGGCTATCACCGGGGAGCTGTTTTTT. Its protein product is CASSLRLSGAITGELFF.